Listed below are T cell receptor delta chains from one sample, sequenced in a study of delta chains in infants with herpesvirus infections. TCRdb re-called the RT-PCR reads via CATT. The profile shows about 1,500 delta-chain clones, around a third of them singletons. Sequenced here: peripheral blood, sampled at time point 1 of longitudinal follow-up. These receptors all stem from a human donor who was a Ugandan infant, either HIV-exposed or HIV-unexposed (not recorded which). CDR3s include the opening cysteine and the closing phenylalanine or tryptophan. The D gene is left open where the match is weak. A row's size may be missing; if present it is once, few, many or a size class.

d_call,j_call,v_call,clone_size,cdr3_aa,cdr3_nt
NA,TRDJ1,TRDV1,few,CALGVFHNQRPKLIF,TGTGCTCTTGGGGTCTTTCACAACCAGAGGCCGAAACTCATCTTT
TRDD3,TRDJ1,TRDV1,NA,CALGERIHWGIRAIFHTDKLIF,TGTGCTCTTGGGGAACGAATCCACTGGGGGATACGCGCGATTTTCCACACCGACAAACTCATCTTT
NA,TRDJ1,TRDV1,NA,CALGVFLPRYELRLIF,TGTGCTCTTGGGGTGTTCCTACCAAGATACGAGTTGAGACTCATCTTT
TRDD3,TRDJ1,TRDV3,NA,CAFNPSYISTGGYATDKLIF,TGTGCCTTTAACCCTTCCTACATCAGCACTGGGGGATACGCCACCGATAAACTCATCTTT
TRDD2,TRDJ1,TRDV1,NA,CALGEKPSYDKGYWGPTRKLIF,TGTGCTCTTGGGGAGAAACCTTCCTACGATAAGGGGTACTGGGGACCAACCCGGAAACTCATCTTT
NA,TRDJ1,TRDV1,few,CALGDLPAFLQRGGGYTDKLIF,TGTGCTCTTGGGGACCTCCCGGCCTTCCTACAAAGAGGTGGGGGATACACCGATAAACTCATCTTT
NA,TRDJ1,TRDV1,NA,CALGPPSSTVKLIF,TGTGCTCTTGGGCCCCCTTCTTCAACTGTTAAACTCATCTTT
TRDD3,TRDJ1,TRDV1,few,CALGETVRRSGGTEMYTDKLIF,TGTGCTCTTGGGGAAACGGTCCGCCGCAGTGGGGGAACGGAAATGTACACCGATAAACTCATCTTT
TRDD3,TRDJ1,TRDV1,NA,CALGETHVIPGGYARVYTDKLIF,TGTGCTCTTGGGGAAACTCACGTCATTCCTGGGGGATACGCCCGGGTCTACACCGATAAACTCATCTTT
TRDD3,TRDJ1,TRAV38-2/DV8,few,CAYSGSNWGMYTDKLIF,TGTGCTTATTCGGGTTCAAACTGGGGGATGTACACCGATAAACTCATCTTT
TRDD3,TRDJ1,TRDV1,NA,CALGRLKPHTGGPYRQYTDKLIF,TGTGCTCTTGGGAGGCTTAAGCCTCATACTGGGGGACCCTATAGGCAATACACCGATAAACTCATCTTT
TRDD3,TRDJ1,TRDV1,few,CALGDYWGMATDKLIF,TGTGCTCTTGGGGATTACTGGGGGATGGCCACCGATAAACTCATCTTT
NA,TRDJ1,TRDV1,NA,CALGGGPSYGGIRYSYTDKLIF,TGTGCTCTTGGGGGGGGGCCTTCCTACGGGGGGATACGGTACTCGTACACCGATAAACTCATCTTT
NA,TRDJ1,TRDV1,NA,CALGDGAFLRPGGRHTDKLIF,TGTGCTCTTGGGGATGGGGCCTTCCTACGACCTGGGGGACGGCACACCGATAAACTCATCTTT
TRDD3,TRDJ2,TRDV2,large,CACDTWGIAAQLFF,TGTGCCTGTGACACCTGGGGGATAGCAGCACAACTCTTCTTT
TRDD3,TRDJ1,TRDV1,few,CALGVFTDKLIF,TGTGCCCTGGGGGTCTTCACCGATAAACTCATCTTT
TRDD3,TRDJ3,TRDV2,few,CACATPYWGSSWDTRQMFF,TGTGCCTGTGCCACCCCGTACTGGGGGAGCTCCTGGGACACCCGACAGATGTTTTTC
TRDD3,TRDJ1,TRDV1,NA,CALGGPLDYFTGERIPYTDKLIF,TGTGCTCTTGGGGGGCCCTTGGACTACTTTACTGGGGAACGCATTCCGTACACCGATAAACTCATCTTT
NA,TRDJ1,TRDV1,NA,CALGGPVGVTDKLIF,TGTGCTCTTGGGGGCCCCGTAGGGGTGACCGATAAACTCATCTTT
NA,TRDJ1,TRAV23/DV6,large,CAVPSYRGIRGNTDKLIF,TGTGCTGTGCCTTCCTACAGGGGGATAAGAGGGAACACCGATAAACTCATCTTT
TRDD3,TRDJ1,TRDV1,NA,CALGELQRGGIRVITTDKLIF,TGTGCTCTTGGGGAACTTCAACGGGGGGGGATACGCGTTATAACCACCGATAAACTCATCTTT
TRDD3,TRDJ1,TRDV3,few,CAFIRYWGIPDKLIF,TGTGCCTTTATACGGTACTGGGGGATCCCCGATAAACTCATCTTT
NA,TRDJ1,TRDV1,few,CALGEPNRWDHTDKLIF,TGTGCTCTTGGGGAACCCAATAGATGGGATCACACCGATAAACTCATCTTT
TRDD3,TRDJ1,TRDV1,few,CALGELPSRWGIPRRDKLIF,TGTGCTCTTGGGGAACTCCCTTCGCGATGGGGGATACCTAGACGCGATAAACTCATCTTT
TRDD2,TRDJ1,TRDV1,few,CALGDSFLTTTDKLIF,TGTGCTCTTGGGGATTCCTTCCTTACTACCACCGATAAACTCATCTTT
TRDD3,TRDJ3,TRDV2,few,CACDTILGDTWDTRQMFF,TGTGCCTGTGACACCATACTGGGGGATACCTGGGACACCCGACAGATGTTTTTC
TRDD3,TRDJ1,TRDV1,NA,CALGELTYWGKYTDKLIF,TGTGCTCTTGGGGAACTGACCTACTGGGGGAAATACACCGATAAACTCATCTTT
TRDD3,TRDJ1,TRDV1,few,CALGEVALRVWLGDTAYTDKLIF,TGTGCTCTTGGGGAAGTAGCCCTACGCGTCTGGCTGGGGGATACGGCTTACACCGATAAACTCATCTTT
NA,TRDJ2,TRDV2,large,CACDTWGTAQLFF,TGTGCCTGTGACACCTGGGGGACAGCACAACTCTTCTTT
TRDD3,TRDJ1,TRAV29/DV5,large,CAAKGPSSGGYAEDKLIF,TGTGCAGCAAAGGGACCTTCCTCTGGGGGATACGCTGAGGATAAACTCATCTTT
TRDD3,TRDJ1,TRDV1,few,CALGGPPRWYWGRDKLIF,TGTGCTCTTGGGGGGCCACCAAGGTGGTACTGGGGGCGCGATAAACTCATCTTT
NA,TRDJ1,TRDV1,NA,CALGDANFLLGAKLIF,TGTGCTCTTGGGGATGCAAACTTCCTACTGGGGGCTAAACTCATCTTT
TRDD3,TRDJ1,TRDV1,few,CALGEQRLLSVLGDTDKLIF,TGTGCTCTTGGGGAACAGAGGCTCCTATCAGTACTGGGGGACACCGATAAACTCATCTTT
TRDD3,TRDJ2,TRDV2,NA,CACDPVLGDTKPSLTAQLFF,TGTGCCTGTGACCCTGTACTGGGGGATACAAAGCCCTCTTTGACAGCACAACTCTTCTTT
NA,TRDJ3,TRDV2,few,CACDTGGFRSSWDTRQMFF,TGTGCCTGTGACACCGGAGGGTTCCGAAGCTCCTGGGACACCCGACAGATGTTTTTC
TRDD3,TRDJ1,TRDV1,few,CALGDLLGVGGMVTDKLIF,TGTGCTCTTGGGGACCTTCTAGGCGTTGGGGGAATGGTCACCGATAAACTCATCTTT